This T cell receptor (beta chain) comes out of a study of shared clonotypes between healthy human individuals. This table comes from immunoSEQ multiplex PCR, and its TCRdb copy is limited to in-frame clones, with some not included. Of approximately 2,000,000 clones listed, just under 95% are singletons. The sample taken for sequencing was naive CD4+ T cells from PBMCs. The sample's subset: CD45RA+ positively selected. The clonotype comes from a man between 18 and 29 years old in good health. Some clones in this sample may be carry-over from other donors' samples.

The CDR3 region has the DNA TGTGCCAGCAGCGTGGGACAGAACACCGGGGAGCTGTTTTTT. Its translation is CASSVGQNTGELFF. The rearrangement uses TRBV7-9 and TRBJ2-2; a weak D match, TRBD1 (6 bases). The V gene's germline CDR1 is SEHNR and CDR2 FQNEAQ (reference sequence). Trimming shortened V by 5 bases and J by 1 base, and 8 bases separated the two germline ends. This CDR3 has 14 amino acids.